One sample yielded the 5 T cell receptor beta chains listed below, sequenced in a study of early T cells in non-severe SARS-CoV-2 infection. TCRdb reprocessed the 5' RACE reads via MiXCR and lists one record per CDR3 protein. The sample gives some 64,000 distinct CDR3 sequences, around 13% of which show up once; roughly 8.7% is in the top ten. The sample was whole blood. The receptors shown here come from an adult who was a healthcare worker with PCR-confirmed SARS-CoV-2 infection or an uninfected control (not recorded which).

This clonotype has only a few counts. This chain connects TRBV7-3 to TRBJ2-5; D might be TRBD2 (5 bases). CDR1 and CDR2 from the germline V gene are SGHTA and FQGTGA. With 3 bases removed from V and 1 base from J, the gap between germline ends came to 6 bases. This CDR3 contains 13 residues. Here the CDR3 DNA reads TGTGCCAGCAGCTTCGGGGTCCAAGAGACCCAGTACTTC. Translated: CASSFGVQETQYF. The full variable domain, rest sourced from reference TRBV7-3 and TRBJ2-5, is GAGVSQTPSNKVTEKGKYVELRCDPISGHTALYWYRQSLGQGPEFLIYFQGTGAADDSGLPNDRFFAVRPEGSVSTLKIQRTERGDSAVYLCASSFGVQETQYFGPGTRLLVL.

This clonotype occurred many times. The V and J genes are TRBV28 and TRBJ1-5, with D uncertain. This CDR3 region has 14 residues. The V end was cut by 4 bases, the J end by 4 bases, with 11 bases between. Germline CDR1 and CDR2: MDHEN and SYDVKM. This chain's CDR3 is CASSSPSINQPQHF. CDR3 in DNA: TGTGCCAGCAGTTCCCCGTCGATTAATCAGCCCCAGCATTTT.

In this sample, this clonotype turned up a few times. DNA for the CDR3: TGTGCCAGCAGCCAAAACCCAGTCTGGCGGGAGGACACCGGGGAGCTGTTTTTT. This translates into CASSQNPVWREDTGELFF. The rearrangement uses TRBV3-1 and TRBJ2-2; TRBD2 matches 8 bases. Unmatched junction bases numbered 11, after V lost 2 bases and J lost 3 bases. This CDR3 comprises 18 residues. The germline V gene has CDR1 LGHDT and CDR2 YNNKEL (reference sequence).

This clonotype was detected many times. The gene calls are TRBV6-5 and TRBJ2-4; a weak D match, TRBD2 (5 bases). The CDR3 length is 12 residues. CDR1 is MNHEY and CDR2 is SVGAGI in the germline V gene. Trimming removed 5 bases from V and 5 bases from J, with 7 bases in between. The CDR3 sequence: CASSKGENIQYF. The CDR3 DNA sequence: TGTGCCAGCAGTAAGGGAGAAAACATTCAGTACTTC.

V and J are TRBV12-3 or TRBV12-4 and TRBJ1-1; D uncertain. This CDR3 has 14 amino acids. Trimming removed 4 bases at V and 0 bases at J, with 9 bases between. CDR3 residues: CASSYVPLNTEAFF. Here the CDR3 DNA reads TGTGCCAGCAGTTACGTGCCTCTGAACACTGAAGCTTTCTTT.